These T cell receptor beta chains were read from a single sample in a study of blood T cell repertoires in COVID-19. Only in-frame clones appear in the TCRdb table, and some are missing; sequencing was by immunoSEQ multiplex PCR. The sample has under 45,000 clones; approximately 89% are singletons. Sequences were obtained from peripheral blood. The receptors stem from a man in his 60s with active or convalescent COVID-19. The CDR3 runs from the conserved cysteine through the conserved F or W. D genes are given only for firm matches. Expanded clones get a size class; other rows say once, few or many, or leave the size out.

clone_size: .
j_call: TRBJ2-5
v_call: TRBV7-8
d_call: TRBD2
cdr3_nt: TGTGCCAGCAGCTCCACTAGCGGGGGCGGTCTAGAGACCCAGTACTTC
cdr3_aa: CASSSTSGGGLETQYF

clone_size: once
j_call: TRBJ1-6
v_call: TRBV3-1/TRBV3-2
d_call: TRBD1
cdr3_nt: TGTGCCAGCAGCCAAGGACAGGGATTTGCTTCACCCCTCCACTTT
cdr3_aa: CASSQGQGFASPLHF

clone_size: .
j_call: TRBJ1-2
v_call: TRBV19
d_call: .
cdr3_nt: TGTGCCAGTAGTATAGTGCCCCGGGAAGTGGCTGGCTACACCTTC
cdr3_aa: CASSIVPREVAGYTF

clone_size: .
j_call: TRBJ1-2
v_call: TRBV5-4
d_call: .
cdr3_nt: TGTGCCAGCAGCTCGGACGGGAGCTTCTATGGCTACACCTTC
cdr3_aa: CASSSDGSFYGYTF

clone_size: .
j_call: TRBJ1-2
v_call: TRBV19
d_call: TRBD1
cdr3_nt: TGTGCCAGTGACCGGGGCAGGGGGCGCAGCTATGGCTACACCTTC
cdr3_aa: CASDRGRGRSYGYTF

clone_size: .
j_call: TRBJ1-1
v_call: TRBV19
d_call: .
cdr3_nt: TGTGCCAGTACACCCCGGGACATTAACACTGAAGCTTTCTTT
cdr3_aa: CASTPRDINTEAFF

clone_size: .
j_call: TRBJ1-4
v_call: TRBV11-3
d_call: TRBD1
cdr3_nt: TGTGCCAGCAGCCTACGGGACAGGGGCGAAAAACTGTTTTTT
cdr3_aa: CASSLRDRGEKLFF

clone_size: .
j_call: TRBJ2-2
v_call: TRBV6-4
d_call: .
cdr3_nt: TGTGCCAGCAGGGAGGGGCGCCCGGGGAAGGGTCGGGAGCTGTTTTTT
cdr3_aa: CASREGRPGKGRELFF

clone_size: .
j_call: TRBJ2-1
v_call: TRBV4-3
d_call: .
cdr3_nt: TGCGCCAGCAGCCAAGAACGAACAGAACCCTACAATGAGCAGTTCTTC
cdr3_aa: CASSQERTEPYNEQFF

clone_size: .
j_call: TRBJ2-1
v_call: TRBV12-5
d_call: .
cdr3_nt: TGTGCTAGTGCGCTCCCCACCGGGATCCACCAACTAAATGAGCAGTTCTTC
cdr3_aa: CASALPTGIHQLNEQFF

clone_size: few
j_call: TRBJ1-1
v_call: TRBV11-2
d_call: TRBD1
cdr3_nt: TGTGCCAGCAGCTTACAGGGGGGGAACACTGAAGCTTTCTTT
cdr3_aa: CASSLQGGNTEAFF

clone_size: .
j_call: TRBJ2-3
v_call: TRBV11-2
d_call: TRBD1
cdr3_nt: TGTGCCAGCAGTCACTACAGGGGGAACACAGATACGCAGTATTTT
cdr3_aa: CASSHYRGNTDTQYF

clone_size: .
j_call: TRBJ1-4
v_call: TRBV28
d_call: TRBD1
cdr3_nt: TGTGCCAGCAGTTTAGGGGGACAGGGGAACGAAAAACTGTTTTTT
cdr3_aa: CASSLGGQGNEKLFF

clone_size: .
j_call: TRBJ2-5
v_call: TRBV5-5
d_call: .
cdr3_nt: TGTGCCAGCAGCCAGTTGGAGACCCAGTACTTC
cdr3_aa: CASSQLETQYF

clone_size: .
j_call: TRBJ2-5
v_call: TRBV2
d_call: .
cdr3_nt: TGTGCCAGCTCACCGACGGGCGGGGAGACCCAGTACTTC
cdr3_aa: CASSPTGGETQYF

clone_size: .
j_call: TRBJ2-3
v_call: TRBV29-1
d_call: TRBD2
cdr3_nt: TGCAGCGTGCGGGGGGAGTTCGATACGCAGTATTTT
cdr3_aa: CSVRGEFDTQYF

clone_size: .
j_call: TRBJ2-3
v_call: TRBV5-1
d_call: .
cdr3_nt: TGCGCCAGCAGCCTGTCCTCGCAGATCCCCGATACGCAGTATTTT
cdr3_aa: CASSLSSQIPDTQYF

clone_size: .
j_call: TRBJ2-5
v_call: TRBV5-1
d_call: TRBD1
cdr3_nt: TGCGCCAGCAGGGGACAGCCCCAAGAGACCCAGTACTTC
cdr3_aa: CASRGQPQETQYF

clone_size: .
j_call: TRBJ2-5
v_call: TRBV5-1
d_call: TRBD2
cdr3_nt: TGCGCCAGCAGCTTGGACCAGAGCGGGGGGGGAGAGACCCAGTACTTC
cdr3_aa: CASSLDQSGGGETQYF

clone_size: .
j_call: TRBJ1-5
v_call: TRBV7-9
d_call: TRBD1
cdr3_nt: TGTGCCAGCAGAATAGGATTGGAAGTCTTGACAGGGGGTTTT
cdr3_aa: CASRIGLEVLTGGF

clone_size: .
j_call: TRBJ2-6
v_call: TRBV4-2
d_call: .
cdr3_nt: TGTGCCAGCAGCCCACAGGGAGCTGGGGCCAACGTCCTGACTTTC
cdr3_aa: CASSPQGAGANVLTF

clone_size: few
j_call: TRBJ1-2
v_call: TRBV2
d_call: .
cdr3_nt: TGTGCCAGCAGTGACCTTGGAGGGGATTATGGCTACACCTTC
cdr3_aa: CASSDLGGDYGYTF